The 3 T cell receptor beta chains given below trace back to one sample, sequenced in a study of blood T cells in healthy people across ages. A second PCR of about 7 to 12 cycles used a sample-barcoded 5' primer and a J-beta primer mix. TCRdb re-analysed the 5' RACE reads in MiXCR, keeping a single row per CDR3 protein. The table has 920,000 or so distinct CDR3 sequences, 45% seen once; the top ten hold approximately 20%. The source material was blood. These receptors were taken from an older woman in good health.

CDR3 amino acids: CAISESRGRDRGYEQYF. The CDR3 DNA follows: TGTGCCATCAGTGAGTCGCGCGGGAGGGACAGGGGTTACGAGCAGTACTTC. This chain connects TRBV10-3 to TRBJ2-7; TRBD1 might be the D (10 bases). CDR1 and CDR2 (germline): ENHRY, SYGVKD. This CDR3 is 17 amino acids long. Trimming took off 0 bases at V and 4 bases at J, with 19 bases between the two ends.

The CDR3: CASRFGGLAANEQYF. The DNA for the CDR3 is TGTGCCAGCAGGTTTGGGGGACTAGCGGCCAACGAGCAGTACTTC. The chain recombines TRBV27 with TRBJ2-7, with 11 nucleotides matching TRBD2. CDR1 MNHEY and CDR2 SMNVEV come from the germline V gene (reference sequence). The J segment lost 5 bases and the V segment lost 6 bases, leaving 9 bases of the junction unmatched. The CDR3 runs to 15 residues.

The chain is built from TRBV5-1 and TRBJ1-2, with a possible D match to TRBD1 (6 bases). Germline V gene sequence: CDR1 SGHRS, CDR2 YFSETQ. The CDR3 has 14 amino acids. V lost 1 base and J 7 bases, leaving 14 bases between the germline ends. As DNA, the CDR3 is TGCGCCAGCAGCTTGAATTTGGGGGGCCCTGGCTACACCTTC. Protein product: CASSLNLGGPGYTF.